Listed below are T cell receptor beta chains from one sample, sequenced in a study of cytomegalovirus exposure and HLA in healthy donors. Sequenced by immunoSEQ multiplex PCR; TCRdb stores in-frame clones only, minus some. The repertoire includes approximately 140,000 clones, about 90% of them detected once, and roughly 3% sits in the top ten. Material for sequencing was PBMCs. The source is a man aged 18-30 years in good health and CMV-seronegative. CDR3s include the opening cysteine and the closing phenylalanine or tryptophan. Each record gives: clone size, J gene, V gene, CDR3 protein. Size values are once, few and many counts, or a class for expanded clones, and some rows have none.

clone_size: .
j_call: TRBJ2-6
v_call: TRBV4-1
cdr3_aa: CASSRERGSGANVLTF

clone_size: .
j_call: TRBJ2-2
v_call: TRBV29-1
cdr3_aa: CSVRTDTGELFF

clone_size: .
j_call: TRBJ1-2
v_call: TRBV2
cdr3_aa: CASSVQAWSYGYTF

clone_size: .
j_call: TRBJ1-1
v_call: TRBV7-9
cdr3_aa: CASSLSREAFF

clone_size: .
j_call: TRBJ2-1
v_call: TRBV9
cdr3_aa: CASSVSGSSYNEQFF

clone_size: once
j_call: TRBJ1-3
v_call: TRBV11-2
cdr3_aa: CASSHYASSGNTIYF

clone_size: .
j_call: TRBJ2-7
v_call: TRBV19
cdr3_aa: CASSIKGVADYEQYF

clone_size: .
j_call: TRBJ2-1
v_call: TRBV2
cdr3_aa: CASMREEVYEQFF

clone_size: .
j_call: TRBJ2-7
v_call: TRBV11-2
cdr3_aa: CASSLDLPHEQYF

clone_size: few
j_call: TRBJ2-2
v_call: TRBV5-1
cdr3_aa: CASSIPGGESGELFF

clone_size: .
j_call: TRBJ1-1
v_call: TRBV28
cdr3_aa: CASSVLGSITGGHFNTEAFF

clone_size: once
j_call: TRBJ2-7
v_call: TRBV19
cdr3_aa: CASSFLVSYEQYF

clone_size: .
j_call: TRBJ1-2
v_call: TRBV5-1
cdr3_aa: CASSSTGESGYTF

clone_size: .
j_call: TRBJ1-4
v_call: TRBV27
cdr3_aa: CASGGGRESEKLFF

clone_size: few
j_call: TRBJ2-1
v_call: TRBV7-9
cdr3_aa: CASSLQGSSYNEQFF

clone_size: .
j_call: TRBJ1-1
v_call: TRBV4-3
cdr3_aa: CASSQRQGMNTEAFF

clone_size: .
j_call: TRBJ1-5
v_call: TRBV6-1
cdr3_aa: CASSEGTGGDNQPQHF

clone_size: few
j_call: TRBJ2-7
v_call: TRBV10-3
cdr3_aa: CATLGGAGSYEQYF

clone_size: .
j_call: TRBJ1-1
v_call: TRBV5-1
cdr3_aa: CASSLDRADTEAFF

clone_size: .
j_call: TRBJ2-2
v_call: TRBV5-1
cdr3_aa: CASSRGQGGNGELFF

clone_size: .
j_call: TRBJ2-7
v_call: TRBV10-3
cdr3_aa: CAISESTSGSYEQYF

clone_size: .
j_call: TRBJ2-7
v_call: TRBV12-5
cdr3_aa: CASGWTSGRAAYEQYF

clone_size: .
j_call: TRBJ2-3
v_call: TRBV7-9
cdr3_aa: CASSFLADTQYF

clone_size: .
j_call: TRBJ2-1
v_call: TRBV9
cdr3_aa: CASSDGSPTYNEQFF

clone_size: .
j_call: TRBJ1-5
v_call: TRBV6-5
cdr3_aa: CASSYSRYKVQPQHF

clone_size: .
j_call: TRBJ2-5
v_call: TRBV11-2
cdr3_aa: CASSPSGRSQETQYF

clone_size: .
j_call: TRBJ2-3
v_call: TRBV21-1
cdr3_aa: CASSPGGLGTDCTDTQYF

clone_size: .
j_call: TRBJ1-2
v_call: TRBV4-3
cdr3_aa: CASSQVGRWGHYGYTF

clone_size: .
j_call: TRBJ1-6
v_call: TRBV4-2
cdr3_aa: CASSQRLRGPWGSPLHF

clone_size: .
j_call: TRBJ2-3
v_call: TRBV13
cdr3_aa: CASSKEQSTDTQYF

clone_size: .
j_call: TRBJ2-7
v_call: TRBV28
cdr3_aa: CASSTPGSIYEQYF

clone_size: .
j_call: TRBJ2-5
v_call: TRBV7-9
cdr3_aa: CASSPGGPETQYF

clone_size: .
j_call: TRBJ2-7
v_call: TRBV11-2
cdr3_aa: CASSLGGTGFIYEQYF

clone_size: .
j_call: TRBJ2-5
v_call: TRBV19
cdr3_aa: CASSNREETQYF

clone_size: .
j_call: TRBJ2-5
v_call: TRBV28
cdr3_aa: CASSLLAERERETQYF

clone_size: once
j_call: TRBJ2-2
v_call: TRBV19
cdr3_aa: CARISLATSTGELFF

clone_size: .
j_call: TRBJ2-7
v_call: TRBV30
cdr3_aa: CAWSGTSWDEQYF

clone_size: .
j_call: TRBJ2-5
v_call: TRBV10-3
cdr3_aa: CAISDRGGGPGETQYF

clone_size: .
j_call: TRBJ2-1
v_call: TRBV7-9
cdr3_aa: CASSPRSISSSYNEQFF

clone_size: .
j_call: TRBJ2-1
v_call: TRBV10-3
cdr3_aa: CAISESVREGLDEQFF

clone_size: .
j_call: TRBJ2-1
v_call: TRBV28
cdr3_aa: CASSLIAGGSYNEQFF

clone_size: .
j_call: TRBJ2-1
v_call: TRBV7-8
cdr3_aa: CASTERRGGPYNEQFF

clone_size: once
j_call: TRBJ2-5
v_call: TRBV19
cdr3_aa: CASSIDRGTRETQYF

clone_size: .
j_call: TRBJ1-1
v_call: TRBV2
cdr3_aa: CASSRQGYTEAFF

clone_size: .
j_call: TRBJ2-7
v_call: TRBV4-1
cdr3_aa: CASSQDSSRGYEQYF

clone_size: .
j_call: TRBJ1-2
v_call: TRBV2
cdr3_aa: CASRRGAPNYGYTF

clone_size: .
j_call: TRBJ2-3
v_call: TRBV5-1
cdr3_aa: CASSHPSSSTDTQYF

clone_size: .
j_call: TRBJ2-5
v_call: TRBV7-8
cdr3_aa: CATSRDETQYF

clone_size: once
j_call: TRBJ2-3
v_call: TRBV15
cdr3_aa: CATSRGTASTDTQYF

clone_size: .
j_call: TRBJ2-1
v_call: TRBV2
cdr3_aa: CASSVGTSGGSTFMYEQFF

clone_size: .
j_call: TRBJ2-5
v_call: TRBV5-1
cdr3_aa: CASSPGGGQETQYF

clone_size: .
j_call: TRBJ2-7
v_call: TRBV28
cdr3_aa: CASIPSGRPYEQYF

clone_size: .
j_call: TRBJ2-1
v_call: TRBV7-2
cdr3_aa: CASSPGQFYNEQFF

clone_size: .
j_call: TRBJ2-7
v_call: TRBV5-1
cdr3_aa: CASSLGPAYEQYF

clone_size: .
j_call: TRBJ1-2
v_call: TRBV27
cdr3_aa: CASSLRADLGGGYTF

clone_size: .
j_call: TRBJ1-1
v_call: TRBV6-5
cdr3_aa: CASSVGNSVGVKAFF

clone_size: .
j_call: TRBJ2-7
v_call: TRBV11-2
cdr3_aa: CASSLDPPYEQYF

clone_size: once
j_call: TRBJ2-2
v_call: TRBV5-4
cdr3_aa: CASSYGHLGTGELFF

clone_size: .
j_call: TRBJ1-1
v_call: TRBV9
cdr3_aa: CASSGRGLDYRGDIAEAFF